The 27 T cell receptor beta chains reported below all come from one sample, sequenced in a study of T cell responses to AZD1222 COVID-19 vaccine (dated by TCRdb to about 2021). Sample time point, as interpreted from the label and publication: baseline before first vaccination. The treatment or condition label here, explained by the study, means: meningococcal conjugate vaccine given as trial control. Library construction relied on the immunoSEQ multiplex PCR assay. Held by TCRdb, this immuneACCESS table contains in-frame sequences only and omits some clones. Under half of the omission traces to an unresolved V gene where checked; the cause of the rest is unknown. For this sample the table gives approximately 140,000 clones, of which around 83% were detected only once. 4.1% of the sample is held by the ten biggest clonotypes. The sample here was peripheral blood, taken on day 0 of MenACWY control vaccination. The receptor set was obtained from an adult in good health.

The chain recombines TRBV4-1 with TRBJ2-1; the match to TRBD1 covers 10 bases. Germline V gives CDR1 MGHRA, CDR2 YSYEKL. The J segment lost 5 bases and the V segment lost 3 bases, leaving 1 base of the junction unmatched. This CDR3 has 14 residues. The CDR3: CASSHGTGDNEQFF. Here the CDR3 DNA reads TGCGCCAGCAGCCATGGGACAGGGGACAATGAGCAGTTCTTC.

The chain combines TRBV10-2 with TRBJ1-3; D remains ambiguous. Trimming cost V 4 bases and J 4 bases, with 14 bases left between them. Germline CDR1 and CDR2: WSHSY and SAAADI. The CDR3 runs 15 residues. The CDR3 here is CASSASGISGNTIYF. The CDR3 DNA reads TGCGCCAGCAGTGCCTCGGGGATCTCCGGAAACACCATATATTTT.

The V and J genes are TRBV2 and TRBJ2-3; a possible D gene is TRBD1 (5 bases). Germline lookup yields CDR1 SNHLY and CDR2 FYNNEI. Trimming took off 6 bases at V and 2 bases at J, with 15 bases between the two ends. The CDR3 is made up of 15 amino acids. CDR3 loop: CASSVRGSYTDTQYF. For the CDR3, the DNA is TGTGCCAGCAGCGTTAGGGGCAGCTACACAGATACGCAGTATTTT.

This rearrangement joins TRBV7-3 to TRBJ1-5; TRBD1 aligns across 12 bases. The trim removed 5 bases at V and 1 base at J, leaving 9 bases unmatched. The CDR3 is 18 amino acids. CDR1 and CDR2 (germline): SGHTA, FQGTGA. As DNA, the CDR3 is TGTGCCAGCAGCCCCCCCGGGACAGGGGGCGGAAGCAATCAGCCCCAGCATTTT. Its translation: CASSPPGTGGGSNQPQHF.

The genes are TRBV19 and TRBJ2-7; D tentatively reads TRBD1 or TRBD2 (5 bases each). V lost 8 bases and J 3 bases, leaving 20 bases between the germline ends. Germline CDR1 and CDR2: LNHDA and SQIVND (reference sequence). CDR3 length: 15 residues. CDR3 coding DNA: TGTGCCAGTTCGCCCGGGGCGGGCCGTAACTACGAGCAGTACGTC. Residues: CASSPGAGRNYEQYV.

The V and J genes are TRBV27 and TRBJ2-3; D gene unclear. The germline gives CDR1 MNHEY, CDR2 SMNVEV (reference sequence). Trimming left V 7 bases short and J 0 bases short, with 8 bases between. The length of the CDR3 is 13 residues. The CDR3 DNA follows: TGTGCCAGCACCGCGACAAGCACAGATACGCAGTATTTT. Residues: CASTATSTDTQYF.

DNA of the CDR3: TGTGCCAGCAGCTTTAAGACAGGGCCCCCTGGAAACACCATATATTTT. Residues: CASSFKTGPPGNTIYF. The chain combines TRBV5-6 with TRBJ1-3, with 7 bases matching TRBD1. J lost 2 bases, V lost 2 bases, and 7 bases had no gene match. The CDR3 length is 16 residues. The germline V gene has CDR1 SGHDT and CDR2 YYEEEE.

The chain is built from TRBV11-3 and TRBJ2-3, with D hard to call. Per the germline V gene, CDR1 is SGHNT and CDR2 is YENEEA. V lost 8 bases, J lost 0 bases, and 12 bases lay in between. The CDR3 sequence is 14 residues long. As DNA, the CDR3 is TGTGCCAGCTCTCCTGGGTTAAGCACAGATACGCAGTATTTT. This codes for CASSPGLSTDTQYF.

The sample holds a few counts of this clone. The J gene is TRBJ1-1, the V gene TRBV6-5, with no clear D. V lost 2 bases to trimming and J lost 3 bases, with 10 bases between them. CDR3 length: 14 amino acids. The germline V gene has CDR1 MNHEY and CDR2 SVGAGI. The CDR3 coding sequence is TGTGCCAGCAGTTACCTCTGGAGAGACACTGAAGCTTTCTTT. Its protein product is CASSYLWRDTEAFF.

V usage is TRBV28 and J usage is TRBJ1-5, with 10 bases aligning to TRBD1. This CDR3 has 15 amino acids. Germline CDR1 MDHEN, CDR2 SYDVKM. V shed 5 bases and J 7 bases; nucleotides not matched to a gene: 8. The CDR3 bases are TGTGCCAGCAGTGGACGGGACAGGGGTATACAGCCCCAGCATTTT. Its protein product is CASSGRDRGIQPQHF.

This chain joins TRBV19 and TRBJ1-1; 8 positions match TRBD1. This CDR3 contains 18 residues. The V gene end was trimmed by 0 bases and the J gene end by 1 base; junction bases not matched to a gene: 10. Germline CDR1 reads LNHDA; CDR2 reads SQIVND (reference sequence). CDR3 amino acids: CASSIDRTGLGGNTEAFF. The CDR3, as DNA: TGTGCCAGTAGTATAGATAGGACAGGGCTTGGAGGGAACACTGAAGCTTTCTTT.

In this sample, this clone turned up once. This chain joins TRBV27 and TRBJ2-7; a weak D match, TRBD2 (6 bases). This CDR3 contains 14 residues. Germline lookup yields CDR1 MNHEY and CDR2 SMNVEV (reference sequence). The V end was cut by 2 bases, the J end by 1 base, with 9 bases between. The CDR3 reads CASSLGSGSYEQYV. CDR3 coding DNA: TGTGCCAGCAGTTTAGGGAGCGGGTCCTACGAGCAGTACGTC.

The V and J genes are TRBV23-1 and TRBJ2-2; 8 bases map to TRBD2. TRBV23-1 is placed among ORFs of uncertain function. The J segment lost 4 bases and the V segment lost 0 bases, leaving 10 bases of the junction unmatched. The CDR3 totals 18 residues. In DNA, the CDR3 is TGCGCCAGCAGTCAATCGAAGCGGCGGGGGGCCTTCACCGGGGAGCTGTTTTTT. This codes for CASSQSKRRGAFTGELFF.

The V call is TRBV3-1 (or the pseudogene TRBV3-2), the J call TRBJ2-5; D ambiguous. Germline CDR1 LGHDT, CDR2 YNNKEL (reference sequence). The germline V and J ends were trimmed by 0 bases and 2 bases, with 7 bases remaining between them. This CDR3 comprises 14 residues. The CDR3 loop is CASSQEGPQETQYF. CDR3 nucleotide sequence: TGTGCCAGCAGCCAAGAAGGACCTCAAGAGACCCAGTACTTC.

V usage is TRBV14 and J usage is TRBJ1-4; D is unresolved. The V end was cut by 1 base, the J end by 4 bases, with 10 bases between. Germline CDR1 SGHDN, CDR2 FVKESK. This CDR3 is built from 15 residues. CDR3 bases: TGTGCCAGCAGCCAAGGGCTACTTAATAATGAAAAACTGTTTTTT. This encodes CASSQGLLNNEKLFF.

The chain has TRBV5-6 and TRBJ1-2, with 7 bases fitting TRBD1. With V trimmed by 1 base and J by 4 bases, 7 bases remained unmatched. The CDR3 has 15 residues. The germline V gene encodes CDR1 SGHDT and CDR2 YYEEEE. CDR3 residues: CASSLIQQGPYGYTF. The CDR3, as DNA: TGTGCCAGCAGCTTGATTCAACAGGGGCCCTATGGCTACACCTTC.

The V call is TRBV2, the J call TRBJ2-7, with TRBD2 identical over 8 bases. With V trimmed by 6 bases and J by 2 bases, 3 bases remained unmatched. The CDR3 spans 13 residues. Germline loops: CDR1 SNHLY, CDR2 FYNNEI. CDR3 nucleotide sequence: TGTGCCAGCAGGTCGGGGGGGACCTACGAGCAGTACGTC. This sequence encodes CASRSGGTYEQYV.

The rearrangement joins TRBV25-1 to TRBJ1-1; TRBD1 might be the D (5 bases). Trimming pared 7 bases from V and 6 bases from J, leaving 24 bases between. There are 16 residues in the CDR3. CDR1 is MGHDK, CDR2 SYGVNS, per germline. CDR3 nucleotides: TGTGCCAGCATCGGACACCTTAAAGGTCCCAGGGCTGAAGCTTTCTTT. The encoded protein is CASIGHLKGPRAEAFF.

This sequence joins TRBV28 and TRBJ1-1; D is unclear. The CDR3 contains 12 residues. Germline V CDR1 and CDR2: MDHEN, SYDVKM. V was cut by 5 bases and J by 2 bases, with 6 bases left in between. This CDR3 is CASSPINTEAFF. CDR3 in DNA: TGTGCCAGCAGTCCCATTAACACTGAAGCTTTCTTT.

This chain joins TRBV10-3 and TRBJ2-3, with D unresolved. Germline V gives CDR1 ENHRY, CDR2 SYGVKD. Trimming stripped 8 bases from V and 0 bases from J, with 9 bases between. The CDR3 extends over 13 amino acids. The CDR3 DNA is TGTGCCATCCGAGTGACTAGCACAGATACGCAGTATTTT. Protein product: CAIRVTSTDTQYF.

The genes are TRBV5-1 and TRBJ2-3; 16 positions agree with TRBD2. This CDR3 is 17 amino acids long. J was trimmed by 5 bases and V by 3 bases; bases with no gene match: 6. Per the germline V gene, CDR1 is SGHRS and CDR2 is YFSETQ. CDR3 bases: TGCGCCAGCAGCTCTGGGACTAGCGGGGGGGCTGAAGATACGCAGTATTTT. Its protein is CASSSGTSGGAEDTQYF.

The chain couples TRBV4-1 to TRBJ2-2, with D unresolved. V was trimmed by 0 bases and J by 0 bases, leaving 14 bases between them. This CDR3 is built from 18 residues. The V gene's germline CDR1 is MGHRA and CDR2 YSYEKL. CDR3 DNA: TGCGCCAGCAGCCAAGAAGGATCCTATTACGCGAACACCGGGGAGCTGTTTTTT. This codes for CASSQEGSYYANTGELFF.

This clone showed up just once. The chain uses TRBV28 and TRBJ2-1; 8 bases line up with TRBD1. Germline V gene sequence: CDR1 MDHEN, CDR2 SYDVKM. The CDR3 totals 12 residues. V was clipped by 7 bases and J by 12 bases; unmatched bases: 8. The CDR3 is CASTTAGQGQFF. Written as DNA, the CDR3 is TGTGCCAGCACCACCGCCGGACAGGGGCAGTTCTTC.

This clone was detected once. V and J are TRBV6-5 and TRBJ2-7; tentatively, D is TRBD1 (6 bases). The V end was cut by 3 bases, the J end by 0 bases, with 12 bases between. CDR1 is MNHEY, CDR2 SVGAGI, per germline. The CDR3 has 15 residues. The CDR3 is CASSYNDRSSYEQYF. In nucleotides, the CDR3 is TGTGCCAGCAGTTATAACGACAGGAGCTCCTACGAGCAGTACTTC.

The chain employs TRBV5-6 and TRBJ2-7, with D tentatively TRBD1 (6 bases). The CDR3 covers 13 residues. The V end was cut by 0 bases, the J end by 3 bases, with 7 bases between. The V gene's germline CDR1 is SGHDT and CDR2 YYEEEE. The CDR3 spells CASSLGDIYEQYF. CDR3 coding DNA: TGTGCCAGCAGCTTGGGGGACATCTACGAGCAGTACTTC.

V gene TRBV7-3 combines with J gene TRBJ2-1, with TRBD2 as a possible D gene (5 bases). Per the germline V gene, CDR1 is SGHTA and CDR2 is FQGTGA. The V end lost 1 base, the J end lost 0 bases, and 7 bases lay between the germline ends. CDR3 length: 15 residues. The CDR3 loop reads CASSLIGVSYNEQFF. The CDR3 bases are TGTGCCAGCAGCTTAATCGGGGTCTCCTACAATGAGCAGTTCTTC.

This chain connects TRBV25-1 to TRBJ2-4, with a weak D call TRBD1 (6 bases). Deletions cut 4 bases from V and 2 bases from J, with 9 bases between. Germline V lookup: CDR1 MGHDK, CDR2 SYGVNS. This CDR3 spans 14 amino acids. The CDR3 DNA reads TGTGCCAGCAGTGCAGGGGAACCCAAAAACATTCAGTACTTC. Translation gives CASSAGEPKNIQYF.